This TCR beta chain came from a study of regulatory T cells in long-lasting Graves disease. Study background: New Graves' disease cases had less than 3 months of antithyroid drugs. Findings and caveats of the study: Gene preferences differed: TRBV28, TRBJ1-2, TRBJ2-5 in persistent cases.

This CDR3 region has 14 residues. V was cut by 7 bases and J by 4 bases, with 14 bases left in between. In its sample, this clonotype was seen a few times. Antigen: not known. The time point was: newly diagnosed GD, antithyroid drugs for less than 3 months. RNA isolated from PBMCs was used to make the TCR library. CDR3 regions were amplified by Arm-PCR using iRepertoire HTBI primers to build TCR beta libraries. TCRdb used MiXCR to reprocess the multiplex PCR reads, holding one entry per CDR3 protein. The sample holds 400,000 to 500,000 distinct CDR3 sequences, about 17% seen once. These data were also reused for a study on T cells in Graves' hyperthyroidism and ophthalmopathy. That report notes: It was uncontrolled infection, other autoimmune disease, pregnancy or lactation that excluded patients.

Sequenced here: peripheral blood mononuclear cells (PBMCs), sampled at new diagnosis, from a patient treated with antithyroid drugs. The rearrangement joins TRBV12-3 or TRBV12-4 to TRBJ2-1, with D possibly TRBD2 on 6 matching bases. This TCR was sampled from a young woman with Graves disease. CDR3 region: CASISGTEYNEQFF. The DNA for the CDR3 is TGTGCCAGCATCTCCGGGACTGAATACAATGAGCAGTTCTTC.